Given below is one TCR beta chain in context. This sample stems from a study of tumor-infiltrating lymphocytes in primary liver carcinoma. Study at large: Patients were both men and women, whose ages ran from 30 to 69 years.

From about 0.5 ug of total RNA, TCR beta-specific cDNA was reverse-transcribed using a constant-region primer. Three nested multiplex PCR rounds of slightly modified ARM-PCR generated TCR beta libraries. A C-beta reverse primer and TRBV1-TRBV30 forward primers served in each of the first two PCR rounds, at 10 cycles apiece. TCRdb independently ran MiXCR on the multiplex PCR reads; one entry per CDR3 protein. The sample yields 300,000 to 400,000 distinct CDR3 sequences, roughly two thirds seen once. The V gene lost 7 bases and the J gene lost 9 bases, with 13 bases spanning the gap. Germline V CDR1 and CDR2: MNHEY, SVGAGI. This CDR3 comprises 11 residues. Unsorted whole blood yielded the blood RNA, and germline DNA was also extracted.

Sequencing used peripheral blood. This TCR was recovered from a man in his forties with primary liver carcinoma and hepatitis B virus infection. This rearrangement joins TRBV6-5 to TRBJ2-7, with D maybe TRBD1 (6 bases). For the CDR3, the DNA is TGTGCCAGCAACTACTCAGGGGTGCAGTACTTC. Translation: CASNYSGVQYF.